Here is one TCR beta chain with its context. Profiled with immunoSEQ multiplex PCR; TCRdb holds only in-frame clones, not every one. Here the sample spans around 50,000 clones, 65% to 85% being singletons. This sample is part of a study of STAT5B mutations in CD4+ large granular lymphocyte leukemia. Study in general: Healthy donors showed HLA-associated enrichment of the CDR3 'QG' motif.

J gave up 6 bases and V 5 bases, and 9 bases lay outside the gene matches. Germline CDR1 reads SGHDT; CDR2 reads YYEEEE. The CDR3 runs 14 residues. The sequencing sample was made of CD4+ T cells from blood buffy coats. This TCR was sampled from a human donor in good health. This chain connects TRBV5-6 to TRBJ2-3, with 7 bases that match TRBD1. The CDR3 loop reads CASSRRDSLDTQYF. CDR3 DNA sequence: TGTGCCAGCAGTCGTCGGGACAGTTTGGATACGCAGTATTTT.